The present entry profiles one T cell receptor beta chain with its context. This clonotype was detected many times. Its antigen target is currently unknown. The input lacks base qualities; no much larger clone sits a single base away. Libraries of naive CD8 T cells were built from anywhere between roughly 17,000 and 1,000,000 sorted cells, with 10%, 30% or 50% of the purified RNA used. Naive CD8 T cells, defined as CD8+CD4-CCR7+CD45RA+, were FACS-sorted into RLT Plus buffer on a BD FACSAria II. Approximately 9 TCR copies' worth of Jurkat RNA were spiked into roughly 17,000-1,100,000 naive CD8 T cell samples to test detection sensitivity. Enrichment of CD8 T cells was performed with RosetteSep CD8+ T Cell Enrichment Cocktail and Ficoll-Paque, after which ACK red cell lysis was carried out. This entry is derived from a study of molecular identifiers for immune sequencing clone quantification (dated by TCRdb to the late 2010s). Study-level background: For a replicate experiment, the RNA from either approximately 20,000 or 100,000 naive CD8 T cells was divided into five aliquots, and four of those aliquots went on to sequencing. This methods study used CD8 T cells to benchmark TCR RNA copy counting and molecular-identifier clustering-based TCR repertoire sequencing (MIDCIRS). Broader findings and caveats from the paper: Highly expanded clone sizes could be underestimated because identical TCR molecules may share a barcode. The naive libraries included spiked-in Jurkat TCR RNA (about 11 copies' worth), and this RNA is not part of the donor repertoire. Spiked-in Jurkat TCR RNA equivalent to a single cell was reported to be detectable even among over 800,000 naive CD8 T cells. When barcode sub-clustering was not used, chimeric consensus sequences inflated TCR diversity, with chimeras reaching as high as 47%. In CMV-specific effector cells, clones with more than 20 RNA copies accounted for over 98% of molecules, whereas in naive cells such clones accounted for under 1%. Modeling gave about 3.2 recovered TCR RNA copies per cell versus approximately 9 by digital PCR, implying roughly 29% capture efficiency.

From the cysteine through the phenylalanine, the CDR3 covers 11 amino acids. Only the CDR3 portion is preserved as DNA: 33 bases, with reading frame beginning at the first base. Compared with germline, V lacks 7 bases and J lacks 11 bases; bases without a gene match: 11. Reading the germline V gene gives CDR1 SQVTM and CDR2 ANQGSEA. Libraries came from PCR. TCRdb records Illumina HiSeq 4000 as the sequencer. Bulk TCR libraries were prepared as previously described, using TCR primers listed in Table S5. The Qiagen AllPrep DNA/RNA kit was used to purify total RNA. Reads from multiple sequencing runs of the same library were pooled before analysis. The paper's data handling went like this. Reads were retained only if an exact TCR constant sequence was present, and the retained reads were trimmed to 150 nt and grouped according to their 12-nt molecular barcodes. Reads within each barcode group were sub-clustered using a 15% Levenshtein threshold, and quality-weighted consensus sequences were constructed for each RNA molecule. Non-functional sequences were filtered out, along with any lower-count sequence sitting one edit away from another sequence. Based on a fit of two negative binomial distributions, barcode sub-clusters having less than 20% of the maximum read count were discarded. TCRdb handled the public reads itself, with Q25 trimming in fastp and clone calling in MiXCR, and kept productive beta chains. Each entry is one CDR3 protein sequence, shown with its most common DNA and genes. The V and J calls were not made by the authors but by TCRdb's processing. In all, the sample holds 65,000 or so distinct CDR3 sequences, and about 18% of those were seen once. The ten largest clones capture 1.5% to 1.7% of the sample.

The sequence was collected from a human donor in good health. Some libraries in this study had Jurkat cell RNA spiked in. This chain joins TRBV29-1 to TRBJ2-7; 7 bases in between match TRBD1. Sequencing input: naive CD8+ T cells from blood, with Jurkat cell RNA spiked in. Explained via the paper, the cell subset or site label denotes: FACS-sorted CD8+CD4-CCR7+CD45RA+ naive T cells. At the DNA level, the sequence is TGCAGCGCAATCTCCGGGACAGACAAGTACTTC. This gives the protein CSAISGTDKYF.